The 24 T cell receptor beta chains listed next were all sequenced from one sample in a study of blood T cell repertoires in COVID-19. Assay: immunoSEQ multiplex PCR; the TCRdb copy retains only in-frame clones and omits some. The sample includes under 450,000 clones, 81% of them seen just once. The sequencing sample was made of peripheral blood. The source of these receptors is a human donor with acute or convalescent COVID-19. The donor label of this sample is uncertain.

The sample holds a few counts of this clone. The chain employs TRBV19 and TRBJ1-2; possibly TRBD1 for D (6 bases). Germline loops: CDR1 LNHDA, CDR2 SQIVND (reference sequence). This CDR3 region has 15 residues. V was trimmed by 3 bases and J by 4 bases, leaving 15 bases between them. The CDR3 loop is CASSIRQGSSYGYTF. The CDR3 DNA reads TGTGCCAGTAGTATTAGGCAGGGGAGCTCCTATGGCTACACCTTC.

The rearrangement uses TRBV5-1 and TRBJ2-7, with TRBD1 identical over 8 bases. This CDR3 region has 14 residues. V shed 1 base and J 2 bases; nucleotides not matched to a gene: 2. The germline V gene encodes CDR1 SGHRS and CDR2 YFSETQ. CDR3 in DNA: TGCGCCAGCAGCTTGCAGACAGGGGCCTACGAGCAGTACTTC. Amino acids: CASSLQTGAYEQYF.

The chain employs TRBV2 and TRBJ1-1; 10 bases align to TRBD1. The CDR3 runs to 14 residues. V trimming: 7 bases; J trimming: 4 bases; junction bases outside the gene matches: 6. Looked up from germline, CDR1 is SNHLY and CDR2 is FYNNEI. This CDR3 is CASTTRDRGTEAFF. The CDR3 DNA sequence: TGTGCCAGCACCACCCGGGACAGGGGCACTGAAGCTTTCTTT.

The chain joins TRBV11-3 to TRBJ2-5; 7 positions match TRBD1. The CDR3 consists of 15 residues. With 5 bases clipped from V and 1 base from J, the junction kept 7 bases outside the gene matches. CDR1 and CDR2 from the germline V gene are SGHNT and YENEEA. DNA of the CDR3: TGTGCCAGCAGCAGGGGGCCCAGGGGCCAAGAGACCCAGTACTTC. Translation gives CASSRGPRGQETQYF.

On this clone: This sample also contains other DNA sequences that code for the same CDR3. The rearrangement links TRBV5-1 to TRBJ2-2; D might be TRBD1 (6 bases). The CDR3 runs to 16 residues. Germline V gives CDR1 SGHRS, CDR2 YFSETQ. Trimming pared 2 bases from V and 2 bases from J, leaving 13 bases between. The CDR3 sequence: CASSLTTGTNTGELFF. The CDR3 nucleotides read TGCGCCAGCAGCTTAACGACAGGAACAAACACCGGGGAGCTGTTTTTT.

The V and J genes are TRBV7-2 and TRBJ2-2; no clear D gene. In germline, CDR1 is SGHTA, CDR2 FQGNSA. The germline V and J ends were trimmed by 2 bases and 6 bases, with 7 bases remaining between them. The CDR3 totals 13 residues. The chain's CDR3 is CASSLWAAGELFF. CDR3 sequence (DNA): TGTGCCAGCAGCTTATGGGCAGCCGGGGAGCTGTTTTTT. The whole variable domain, remainder taken from reference TRBV7-2 and TRBJ2-2, is GAGVSQSPSNKVTEKGKDVELRCDPISGHTALYWYRQSLGQGLEFLIYFQGNSAPDKSGLPSDRFSAERTGGSVSTLTIQRTQQEDSAVYLCASSLWAAGELFFGEGSRLTVL.

The chain uses TRBV20-1 and TRBJ2-3, with 9 bases aligning to TRBD2. Trimming removed 3 bases from V and 2 bases from J; junction bases left unmatched: 6. This CDR3 comprises 15 residues. Germline V gene sequence: CDR1 DFQATT, CDR2 SNEGSKA (reference sequence). CDR3 nucleotides: TGCAGTGCTAGTTCGAGCGGGGGGTACACAGATACGCAGTATTTT. Translated: CSASSSGGYTDTQYF.

The J gene is TRBJ1-2, the V gene TRBV25-1; 8 bases agree with TRBD1. Losses at the gene ends were 8 bases for V and 3 bases for J; bases not matched to a gene: 8. The CDR3 is made up of 14 amino acids. Germline lookup yields CDR1 MGHDK and CDR2 SYGVNS. CDR3 coding DNA: TGTGCCAGCCATATGCAGGGGGCTCACTATGGCTACACCTTC. Its translation: CASHMQGAHYGYTF.

The chain combines TRBV30 with TRBJ2-5; 7 bases agree with TRBD1. From germline, CDR1 is GTSNPN and CDR2 SVGIG (reference sequence). V shed 1 base, J shed 5 bases, and the junction held 10 bases outside the gene matches. The CDR3 contains 15 residues. The DNA for the CDR3 is TGTGCCTGGAGTGGAGGGGACAGCCCCCGGGAGACCCAGTACTTC. It specifies CAWSGGDSPRETQYF.

The chain combines TRBV7-8 with TRBJ2-3; D is undetermined. V was clipped by 4 bases and J by 2 bases, with 19 bases between them. CDR3 length: 17 amino acids. The germline CDR1 and CDR2 sequences are SGHVS and FQNEAQ. CDR3 sequence reads: CASSSLAALPNTDTQYF. The CDR3 bases are TGTGCCAGCAGCTCCCTTGCGGCACTACCCAACACAGATACGCAGTATTTT.

The genes are TRBV18 and TRBJ1-1; 9 bases align to TRBD1. The CDR3 totals 16 residues. Germline V gene sequence: CDR1 KGHSH, CDR2 LQKENI. Trimming took 2 bases from V and 5 from J; bases not matched to a gene: 9. Here the CDR3 reads CASSPNIWDRETEAFF. The CDR3 coding sequence is TGTGCCAGCTCACCAAACATTTGGGACAGGGAAACTGAAGCTTTCTTT.

This rearrangement joins TRBV6-1 to TRBJ1-1; D is unresolved. With 2 bases removed from V and 2 bases from J, the gap between germline ends came to 15 bases. Per germline, CDR1 MNHNS and CDR2 SASEGT. CDR3 size: 16 residues. CDR3 DNA sequence: TGTGCCAGCAGTGAAAACCTAATGGCGGTTAACACTGAAGCTTTCTTT. It encodes CASSENLMAVNTEAFF.

The genes are TRBV28 and TRBJ1-1; D not certain. Trimming cost V 2 bases and J 1 base, with 5 bases left between them. The CDR3 extends over 13 amino acids. CDR1 MDHEN and CDR2 SYDVKM come from the germline V gene. The CDR3 nucleotides are TGTGCCAGCAGTTTACCCAGGAACACTGAAGCTTTCTTT. This encodes CASSLPRNTEAFF.

The V gene is TRBV2, the J gene TRBJ1-1, with D perhaps TRBD1 (6 bases). The ends were cut back, 6 bases at V and 6 bases at J, with 20 bases in the middle. From germline, CDR1 is SNHLY and CDR2 FYNNEI. This CDR3 has 15 residues. DNA for the CDR3: TGTGCCAGCAGGAAAAGGGAGACAGGCAGGTCTGAAGCTTTCTTT. Translation gives CASRKRETGRSEAFF.

The chain is built from TRBV2 and TRBJ1-6, with D possibly matching TRBD1 (6 bases). V gave up 3 bases and J gave up 8 bases, with 17 bases separating them. The CDR3 runs to 16 residues. Germline V CDR1 and CDR2: SNHLY, FYNNEI. The CDR3 DNA sequence: TGTGCCAGCAGTGACCCCACAGGGATTGTTTATTCACCCCTCCACTTT. Amino acid sequence: CASSDPTGIVYSPLHF.

The chain has TRBV28 and TRBJ1-6, with 7 bases lining up with TRBD1. CDR3 length equals 14 residues. V shed 5 bases, J shed 6 bases, and the junction held 4 bases outside the gene matches. Per the germline V gene, CDR1 is MDHEN and CDR2 is SYDVKM. CDR3 DNA: TGTGCCAGCAGTCCTAAGGGGGCTAATTCACCCCTCCACTTT. This sequence encodes CASSPKGANSPLHF.

This clone was seen only once. This rearrangement joins TRBV7-6 to TRBJ1-2, with D possibly being TRBD1 (5 bases). Per germline, CDR1 SGHVS and CDR2 FNYEAQ. The CDR3 is 15 amino acids. V lost 1 base and J lost 7, with 16 bases in between. The CDR3 loop reads CASSLGGDSRVGYTF. In nucleotides, the CDR3 is TGTGCCAGCAGCTTAGGGGGGGACTCGAGAGTTGGCTACACCTTC.

J is TRBJ2-5 and V is TRBV10-2, with a possible D match to TRBD1 (6 bases). The V end was cut by 6 bases, the J end by 7 bases, with 18 bases between. Germline CDR1 WSHSY, CDR2 SAAADI. The CDR3 has 14 residues. DNA for the CDR3: TGCGCCAGCAGGGAAAGACAGGTCGAGGGGACCCAGTACTTC. It translates to CASRERQVEGTQYF.

This chain joins TRBV10-1 and TRBJ1-6; D unclear. The V end was cut by 4 bases, the J end by 7 bases, with 8 bases between. The length of the CDR3 is 13 residues. CDR1 is WNHNN, CDR2 SYGVQD, per germline (reference sequence). CDR3 coding DNA: TGCGCCAGCAGTGCCATCCAAAATTCACCCCTCCACTTT. Translated, it gives CASSAIQNSPLHF.

In the case of this clone: This CDR3 is also generated by other DNA sequences in the sample. The CDR3 sequence is CASSPSGMNTEAFF. CDR3 bases: TGTGCCAGCTCACCATCAGGGATGAACACTGAAGCTTTCTTT. V is TRBV18 and J is TRBJ1-1; D is possibly TRBD1 (5 bases). The CDR3 loop spans 14 amino acids. Between the trimmed V and J ends, which lost 2 bases and 0 bases, there was a span of 7 bases. Looked up from germline, CDR1 is KGHSH and CDR2 is LQKENI.

This chain joins TRBV11-2 and TRBJ2-1; 7 positions agree with TRBD2. With 4 bases clipped from V and 8 bases from J, the junction kept 5 bases outside the gene matches. Germline lookup yields CDR1 SGHAT and CDR2 FQNNGV. This CDR3 is 13 amino acids long. The CDR3 spells CASSSTSLHEQFF. CDR3 coding DNA: TGTGCCAGCAGCTCGACTAGCCTCCATGAGCAGTTCTTC.

V and J are TRBV11-3 and TRBJ1-1, with D tentatively TRBD1 (5 bases). The CDR3 runs to 14 residues. Per germline, CDR1 SGHNT and CDR2 YENEEA. Trimming left V 5 bases short and J 1 base short, with 11 bases between. The CDR3 DNA sequence: TGTGCCAGCAGCCCATCGGGGGGGAACACTGAAGCTTTCTTT. This translates into CASSPSGGNTEAFF.

This clone was counted a few times. For the CDR3, the DNA is TGTGCCAGCAGTGAACCCACGACAGGCGGCGGTCAGCCCCAGCATTTT. It specifies CASSEPTTGGGQPQHF. The rearrangement links TRBV6-1 to TRBJ1-5, with D perhaps TRBD1 (6 bases). The V gene's germline CDR1 is MNHNS and CDR2 SASEGT. With 2 bases removed from V and 6 bases from J, the gap between germline ends came to 17 bases. This CDR3 is 16 amino acids long.

The DNA of the CDR3 is TGTGCCAGCAGTACCCGTCGTAGAGGAGCTGAAGCTTTCTTT. Translated, it gives CASSTRRRGAEAFF. The rearrangement uses TRBV2 and TRBJ1-1; unclear D gene. Germline loops: CDR1 SNHLY, CDR2 FYNNEI. Trimming removed 5 bases from V and 6 bases from J, with 16 bases in between. The CDR3 is made up of 14 amino acids. The full variable domain, its missing parts supplied by reference TRBV2 and TRBJ1-1, is EPEVTQTPSHQVTQMGQEVILRCVPISNHLYFYWYRQILGQKVEFLVSFYNNEISEKSEIFDDQFSVERPDGSNFTLKIRSTKLEDSAMYFCASSTRRRGAEAFFGQGTRLTVV.